This TCR beta chain was sequenced during a study of cytotoxic CD8 clonotypes in ibrutinib-treated CLL. The repertoire was sequenced with immunoSEQ multiplex PCR; TCRdb's copy has only in-frame clones and lacks some. Of more than 75,000 clones in the sample, approximately 77% were seen once. Trimming removed 2 bases from V and 4 bases from J; junction bases left unmatched: 4. This CDR3 is built from 16 residues. Germline values: CDR1 MGHRA, CDR2 YSYEKL. The source is a human donor with chronic lymphocytic leukemia. V gene TRBV4-1 combines with J gene TRBJ2-2; 10 bases are a match to TRBD1. Sequenced material: PBMCs, taken after 24 months of ibrutinib treatment. The CDR3 DNA reads as TGCGCCAGCAGCCAAACGGACAGGGGGGGCACCGGGGAGCTGTTTTTT. It translates to CASSQTDRGGTGELFF.